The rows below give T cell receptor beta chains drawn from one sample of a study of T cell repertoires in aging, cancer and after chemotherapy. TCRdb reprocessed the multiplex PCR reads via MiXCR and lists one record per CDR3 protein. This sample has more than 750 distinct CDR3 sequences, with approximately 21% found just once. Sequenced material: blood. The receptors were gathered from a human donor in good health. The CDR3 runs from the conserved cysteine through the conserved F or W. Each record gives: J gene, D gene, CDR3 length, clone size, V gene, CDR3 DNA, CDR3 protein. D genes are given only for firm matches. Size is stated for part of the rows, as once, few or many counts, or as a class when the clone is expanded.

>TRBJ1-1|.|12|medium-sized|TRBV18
TGTGCCAGCTCACCGTCAGGGGCTGAAGCTTTCTTT
CASSPSGAEAFF
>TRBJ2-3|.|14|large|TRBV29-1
TGCAGCGCCCCCAACGGGGGCCCCACAGATACGCAGTATTTT
CSAPNGGPTDTQYF
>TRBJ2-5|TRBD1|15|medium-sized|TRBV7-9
TGTGCCAGCAGCTTTTGGACAGGGGGAGAAGAGACCCAGTACTTC
CASSFWTGGEETQYF
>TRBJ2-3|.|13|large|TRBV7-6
TGTGCCAGCAGCTTAGGTGTCGCAGATACGCAGTATTTT
CASSLGVADTQYF
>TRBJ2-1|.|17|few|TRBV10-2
TGCGCCAGCAGTGAGTCGACGGGGGCGGGAGTCAGCAATGAGCAGTTCTTC
CASSESTGAGVSNEQFF
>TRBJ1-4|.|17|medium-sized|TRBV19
TGTGCCAGTAGTAGACCGGTAGGGGGGACCGAACCTGAAAAACTGTTTTTT
CASSRPVGGTEPEKLFF
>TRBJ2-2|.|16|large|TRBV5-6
TGTGCCAGCAGCTTGCTAGGGCCTCAGGACACCGGGGAGCTGTTTTTT
CASSLLGPQDTGELFF
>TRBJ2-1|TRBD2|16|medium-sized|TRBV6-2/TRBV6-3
TGTGCCAGCTCTATACGGCGTAGCGGGGGGCCCAATGAGCAGTTCTTC
CASSIRRSGGPNEQFF
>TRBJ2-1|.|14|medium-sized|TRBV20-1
TGCAGTGCTTATCTGAGCCGGGACGCCCATGAGCAGTTCTTC
CSAYLSRDAHEQFF
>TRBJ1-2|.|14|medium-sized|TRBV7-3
TGTGCCAGCAGCGCCTCCCCAGGGGTTGGTGGCTACACCTTC
CASSASPGVGGYTF
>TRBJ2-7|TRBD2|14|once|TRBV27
TGTGCCAGCAGTTTAGGAGGGACTAGCCACGAGCAGTACTTC
CASSLGGTSHEQYF
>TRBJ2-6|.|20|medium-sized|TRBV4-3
TGCGCCAGCAGCCAAGATCCCGGACACCCGATCAGCTCTGGGGCCAACGTCCTGACTTTC
CASSQDPGHPISSGANVLTF
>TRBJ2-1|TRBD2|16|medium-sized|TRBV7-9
TGTGCCAGCAGCTTAGGGCTCGCGGGAGGGGGCAATGAGCAGTTCTTC
CASSLGLAGGGNEQFF
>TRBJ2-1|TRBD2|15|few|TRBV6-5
TGTGCCAGCAGTTCAGCGGGAGGTTCGTACAATGAGCAGTTCTTC
CASSSAGGSYNEQFF
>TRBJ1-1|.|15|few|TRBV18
TGTGCCAGCTCACCACCGATGGCAACGAACACTGAAGCTTTCTTT
CASSPPMATNTEAFF
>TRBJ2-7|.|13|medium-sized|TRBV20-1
TGCAGTGCTCCCCGGACAGTCTCCTACGAGCAGTACTTC
CSAPRTVSYEQYF
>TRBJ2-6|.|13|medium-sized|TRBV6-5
TGTGCCAGCAAGATATCTGGGGCCAACGTCCTGACTTTC
CASKISGANVLTF
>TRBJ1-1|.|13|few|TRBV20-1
TGCAGTGCTAGAGATCCGGTTAACACTGAAGCTTTCTTT
CSARDPVNTEAFF
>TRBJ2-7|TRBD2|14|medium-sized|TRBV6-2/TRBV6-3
TGTGCCAGCAGTTACGGGACTAGCGCCTACGAGCAGTACTTC
CASSYGTSAYEQYF
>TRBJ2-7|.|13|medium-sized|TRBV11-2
TGTGCCAGCCTCCCCCCGGGGCATTACGAGCAGTACTTC
CASLPPGHYEQYF
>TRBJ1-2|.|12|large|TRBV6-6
TGTGCCAGCACAATGAGAGTCTATGGCTACACCTTC
CASTMRVYGYTF
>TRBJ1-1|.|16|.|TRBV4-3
TGCGCCAGCAGCCTTTACCTCGACAGTGAGTGCACTGAAGCTTTCTTT
CASSLYLDSECTEAFF
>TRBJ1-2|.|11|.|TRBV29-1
TGCAGCGTTGAAGACGGACAGGGCTACACCTTC
CSVEDGQGYTF
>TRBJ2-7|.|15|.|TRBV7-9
TGTGCCAGCAGCTTAGGAGGGGCCAGGACCTACGAGCAGTACTTC
CASSLGGARTYEQYF
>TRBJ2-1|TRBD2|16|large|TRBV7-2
TGTGCCAGCAGCCGGACTAGCGGGGCCCTCTTGGATGAGCAGTTCTTC
CASSRTSGALLDEQFF
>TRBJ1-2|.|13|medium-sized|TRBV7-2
TGTGCCAGCAGCTTAGTTGCCCTGAATGGCTACACCTTC
CASSLVALNGYTF
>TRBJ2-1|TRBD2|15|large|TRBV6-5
TGTGCCAGCAGTTACGGGGCGGGAGTCTCCAATGAGCAGTTCTTC
CASSYGAGVSNEQFF
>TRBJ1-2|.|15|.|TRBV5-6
TGTGCCAGCAGCTTGGTGGGGGCGTCGGTCAAAGGCTACACCTTC
CASSLVGASVKGYTF
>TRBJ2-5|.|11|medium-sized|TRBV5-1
TGCGCCAGCAGAAATAAGGAGACCCAGTACTTC
CASRNKETQYF
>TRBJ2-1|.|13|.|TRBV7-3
TGTGCCAGCAGCTCGGGGGTTAACAATGAGCAGTTCTTC
CASSSGVNNEQFF
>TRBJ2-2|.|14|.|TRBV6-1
TGTGCCAGCAGTGCACAGGTGAACACCAAGGAGCTGTTTTTT
CASSAQVNTKELFF
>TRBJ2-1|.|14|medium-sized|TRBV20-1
TGCAGTGCCACAGGGCCCAGCGCCATCGATGAGCAGTTCTTC
CSATGPSAIDEQFF
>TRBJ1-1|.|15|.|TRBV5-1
TGCGCCAGCAGCTTGGTAGGGCCCACGGGGACTGAAGCTTTCTTT
CASSLVGPTGTEAFF
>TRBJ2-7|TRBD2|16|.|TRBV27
TGTGCCAGCAGTGCCCTCGGGCGGGAGAGGAGTTACGAGCAGTACTTC
CASSALGRERSYEQYF
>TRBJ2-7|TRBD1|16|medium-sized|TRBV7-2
TGTGCCAGCAGCTCCGTCAGGGACAGGGGGCATCACGAGCAGTACTTC
CASSSVRDRGHHEQYF
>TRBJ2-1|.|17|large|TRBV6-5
TGTGCCAGCAGTTACTCGAGTGTTGGCAGGGCTTTCCATGAGCAGTTCTTC
CASSYSSVGRAFHEQFF
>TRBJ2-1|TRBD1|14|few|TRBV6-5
TGTGCCAGCAGCAACAGGGGGCGATTAGATGAGCAGTTCTTC
CASSNRGRLDEQFF
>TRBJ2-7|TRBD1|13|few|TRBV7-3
TGTGCCAGCAGCTGGGGACAGGGCTACGAGCAGTACTTC
CASSWGQGYEQYF
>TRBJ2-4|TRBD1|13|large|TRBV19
TGTGCCAGTAGCGACAGGGTTCGAAACATTCAGTACTTC
CASSDRVRNIQYF
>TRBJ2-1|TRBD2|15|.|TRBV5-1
TGCGCCAGCAGCTTGGTCTCGCTAGCGGGACGTGAGCAGTTCTTC
CASSLVSLAGREQFF
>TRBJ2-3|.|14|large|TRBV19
TGTGCCAGTGCGGGCACGATTAGCACAGATACGCAGTATTTT
CASAGTISTDTQYF
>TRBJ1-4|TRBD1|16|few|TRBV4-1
TGCGCCAGCAGCCAAGATTGGACAGGGCGGAATGAAAAACTGTTTTTT
CASSQDWTGRNEKLFF
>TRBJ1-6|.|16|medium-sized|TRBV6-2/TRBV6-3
TGTGCCAGCAGTTACTCGATTCGACGGCTGAATTCACCCCTCCACTTT
CASSYSIRRLNSPLHF
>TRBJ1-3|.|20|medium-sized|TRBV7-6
TGTGCCAGCAGCTCCCTCGGTACAGGAGGAAGGCCGGGAGCGGGAAACACCATATATTTT
CASSSLGTGGRPGAGNTIYF
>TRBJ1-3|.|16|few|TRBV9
TGTGCCAGCAGCGCTATAGACAGGAGCTCTGGAAACACCATATATTTT
CASSAIDRSSGNTIYF
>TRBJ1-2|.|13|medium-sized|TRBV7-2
TGTGCCAGCAGCTTAGAAACTAACTATGGCTACACCTTC
CASSLETNYGYTF
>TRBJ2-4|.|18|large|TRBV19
TGTGCCAGTAGAACGGGGGGCGCGGGTCTGGCGGCCAAAAACATTCAGTACTTC
CASRTGGAGLAAKNIQYF
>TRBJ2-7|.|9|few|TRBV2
TGTGCCACCGGGACTGAGCAGTACTTC
CATGTEQYF
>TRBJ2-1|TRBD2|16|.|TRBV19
TGTGCCAGTTGGACTAGCGGGAGGGCCAAGATCGATGAGCAGTTCTTC
CASWTSGRAKIDEQFF
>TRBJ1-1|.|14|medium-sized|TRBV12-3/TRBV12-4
TGTGCCAGCAGTTCTATCAGGGGACACCGCGAAGCTTTCTTT
CASSSIRGHREAFF
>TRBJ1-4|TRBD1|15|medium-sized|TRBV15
TGTGCCACCAGCAGAGGGGGCCAGGGGGAAGAAAAACTGTTTTTT
CATSRGGQGEEKLFF
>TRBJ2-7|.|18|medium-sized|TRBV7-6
TGTGCCAGCAGCTTAGAGGGCAGGGGCCTCAATAAGGACTACGAGCAGTACTTC
CASSLEGRGLNKDYEQYF
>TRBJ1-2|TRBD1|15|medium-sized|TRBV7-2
TGTGCCAGCAGCTTCGGGACAGGCAGTAACTATGGCTACACCTTC
CASSFGTGSNYGYTF